The clone carrying this TCR beta chain has more than one count but fewer than ten. Authors' analysis steps: Amplified reference gene primers provided the basis for estimating nucleated cell counts. Profiling relied on immunoSEQ multiplex PCR, and the TCRdb table lists in-frame clones only, not all of them. The V and J calls and clone size come from that table; D and trimming were worked out from the DNA. The sample records around 80,000 clones, about 70% being singletons. This sample was taken from a study of blood T cell repertoires in COVID-19. About the research overall: Specimens from acute and convalescent COVID-19 originated in the United States, Italy and Spain.

Source material: peripheral blood. This clonotype was sampled from a man aged 50 to 59 with active or convalescent COVID-19.

The DNA for the CDR3 is TGTGCCAGTATGAGGGCTAGCGGGGCGGATACGCAGTATTTT. Protein product: CASMRASGADTQYF. The V and J genes are TRBV19 and TRBJ2-3, with 9 positions matching TRBD2. Unmatched junction bases numbered 8, after V lost 7 bases and J lost 6 bases. CDR3 length: 14 residues. The germline V gene has CDR1 LNHDA and CDR2 SQIVND (reference sequence).